One sample yielded the 4 T cell receptor beta chains listed below, sequenced in a study of T cell responses to AZD1222 COVID-19 vaccine. Sequencing used immunoSEQ multiplex PCR; TCRdb keeps in-frame clones, though not all of them. Here the sample spans fewer than 100,000 clones, 87% being singletons. The sample consisted of peripheral blood, taken 28 days after the second AZD1222 dose. The origin of the receptors is an adult who received the AZD1222 COVID-19 vaccine.

The chain recombines TRBV19 with TRBJ2-5, with 7 bases aligning to TRBD2. The germline CDR1 and CDR2 sequences are LNHDA and SQIVND (reference sequence). The CDR3 has 14 residues. V was clipped by 6 bases and J by 3 bases; unmatched bases: 7. The CDR3, as DNA: TGTGCCAGTAGAGTCTCTAGCGGCAAAGAGACCCAGTACTTC. The encoded protein is CASRVSSGKETQYF.

This clone was counted only a few times. The rearrangement links TRBV28 to TRBJ1-2; 10 bases are shared with TRBD1. Trimming cost V 1 base and J 8 bases; bases outside gene matches: 7. This CDR3 region has 15 residues. Germline V gene data show CDR1 as MDHEN and CDR2 as SYDVKM. CDR3 loop: CASSLLETGGGGYTF. The CDR3 DNA reads TGTGCCAGCAGTTTATTGGAGACAGGGGGCGGCGGCTACACCTTC.

The chain uses TRBV5-3 and TRBJ1-6; possibly TRBD1 for D (5 bases). TRBV5-3 belongs to the ORF category, with a function that is uncertain. Trimming took off 4 bases at V and 8 bases at J, with 16 bases between the two ends. The CDR3 covers 15 residues. CDR3 loop: CARSEDTSPDSPLHF. The CDR3, as DNA: TGTGCCAGAAGCGAGGACACGTCCCCGGATTCACCCCTCCACTTT.

The V and J genes are TRBV7-6 and TRBJ2-1; the match to TRBD2 covers 8 bases. Unmatched junction bases numbered 10, after V lost 6 bases and J lost 3 bases. From germline, CDR1 is SGHVS and CDR2 FNYEAQ. The CDR3 consists of 16 residues. The CDR3 nucleotides read TGTGCCAGCAGTTCGATGCGGGGGGCCGACTACAATGAGCAGTTCTTC. This codes for CASSSMRGADYNEQFF.